The clone carrying this TCR beta chain has at least ten counts. Its antigen is undetermined. The data derive from a study of T-cell memory formation after mild COVID-19. Across the whole study: Across donors, TCR clusters were largely donor specific. General study results and limits: Clones which contracted sat mainly in CM and EM if CD4+, and in EMRA if CD8+.

Employing constant-segment primers, 5'RACE generated TCR alpha and TCR beta cDNA libraries bearing sample barcodes and UMIs. TCRdb called the 5' RACE reads again in MiXCR, with one record for every CDR3 protein. The sample shows 300,000 to 350,000 distinct CDR3 sequences, approximately 13% of them seen only once. Trimming left V 5 bases short and J 0 bases short, with 11 bases between. CDR3 length: 15 residues. Looked up from germline, CDR1 is SGHVS and CDR2 is FNYEAQ. The sequence was collected from a man aged 18 to 35 who had mild COVID-19 (a few samples of this study predate the infection). Cell type and time point are not known. Sequencing used PBMCs or a T cell subset sorted from them (not recorded which). This chain links TRBV7-6 with TRBJ1-3, with no clear D. In DNA form, the CDR3 reads TGTGCCAGCAGCGTGGCCAGTTTCTCTGGAAACACCATATATTTT. This translates into CASSVASFSGNTIYF.